This T cell receptor (beta chain) came from a study of CD8 T cells in Susac syndrome. Trimming took 2 bases from V and 6 from J, leaving 13 bases between them. This CDR3 has 14 amino acids. Germline lookup yields CDR1 SGHTA and CDR2 FQGTGA. It was with random hexamers that about 0.45 to 1 ug RNA was reverse transcribed. MiXCR was run by TCRdb on the immunoSEQ multiplex PCR reads, yielding one entry per CDR3 protein. The repertoire has roughly 150,000 distinct CDR3 sequences, approximately 96% of them found once; the top ten carry 0.065% to 0.095%. The source of this sequence is a human donor with Susac syndrome. The chain uses TRBV7-3 and TRBJ1-1; TRBD1 is a possible D gene (5 bases). Sequencing was done on a sample of CD4+ T cells from PBMCs. As DNA, the CDR3 is TGTGCCAGCAGCTTAGGGACGACTAGCGCTGAAGCTTTCTTT. This translates into CASSLGTTSAEAFF.